This T cell receptor (beta chain) was captured by sequencing in a study of shared clonotypes between healthy human individuals. The study's findings and limits: Some naive CD4 clonotypes, roughly 4.7%, turned up in common across a few donors.

Sequencing used immunoSEQ multiplex PCR; TCRdb keeps in-frame clones, though not all of them. This sample has more than 900,000 clones, with approximately 80% found just once. The CDR3 spans 15 residues. V lost 1 base, J lost 1 base, and 10 bases lay in between. Germline assignment: CDR1 LNHNV and CDR2 YYDKDF (reference sequence). As to this clone: No antigen is known for it.

Sequenced material: memory CD4+ T cells from PBMCs. Sample subset: CD45RA-negative fraction. The receptor was derived from a young man in good health. Some clones in this sample may be carry-over from other donors' samples. The chain couples TRBV15 to TRBJ2-5; D is perhaps TRBD2 (6 bases). CDR3 DNA sequence: TGTGCCACCAGCAGAGCTCTAGCGTCCCAAGAGACCCAGTACTTC. It specifies CATSRALASQETQYF.